The source of this TCR beta chain is a study of blood T cell repertoires in COVID-19 (dated by TCRdb to between 2020 and 2021). For context, the study as a whole: Samples covering the acute and convalescent phases of COVID-19 were provided by collaborators in the United States, Italy and Spain. The material from the prospective study consisted of cDNA or gDNA derived from T cells, B-cell-depleted T cells, or PBMCs. Deeply sampled blood TCRbeta repertoires from subjects exposed to, actively infected with, or recovered from COVID-19 were included in the dataset. The repertoires were made available in a free public database intended to serve as a resource for research on the immune response to SARS-CoV-2. Samples came from the ongoing ImmuneRACE study (first 160 participants) plus 1,254 subjects from 6 global collaborators. Nearly every sample came with metadata listing a de-identified subject ID, COVID-19 status, age in years and sex. Where available, HLA class I and class II types were taken from metadata supplied by the sample provider and were not determined by assay-based typing. The paper's findings and limits, for the study overall: Clinical and demographic metadata were provided uncurated, with the amount varying by source and participant.

On this clone itself: Its antigen remains unidentified. One base away there is no much larger clone; base qualities are not given.

In the prospective study, participants were about 18 to 100 years old, resided in fewer than 25 geographic areas of the United States, and were enrolled through a virtual design. Cohort assignment in the prospective study relied on participant-reported clinical history from a screening survey and a study questionnaire. Mobile phlebotomists in the prospective study collected whole blood, serum and a nasopharyngeal or oropharyngeal swab from every participant. Additional blood draws and questionnaires over an approximately 2-month period could optionally be provided by prospective study participants. Before DNA extraction, blood samples from the prospective study were shipped at room temperature or frozen. TCRbeta CDR3 regions were amplified from genomic DNA using the immunoSEQ Assay, a bias-controlled multiplex PCR. As for how the authors treated the data: Nucleated cell counts per sample were estimated from amplification of reference gene primers within the assay. Sequence reads were collapsed and filtered to measure the absolute abundance of every unique TCRbeta CDR3 rearrangement. For each sample, productive Simpson clonality was calculated as the square root of Simpson's diversity index across productive rearrangements. TCRdb re-hosts the immuneACCESS table, in-frame sequences only. Its copies lack some clones; in the studies checked, an unresolved V gene accounts for under half of them, and the cause for the rest is not known. The DNA was the basis for D and trimming; V, J and clone size are from that table. The sample table shows roughly 180,000 clones, and roughly 80% are seen once. The ten most abundant clones make up approximately 5.6% of the sample.

The CDR3 starts with the cysteine, ends with the phenylalanine, and has 13 residues. Only CDR3 DNA is held: 39 bases, read in frame from base 1. V is shortened by 4 bases, J by 1 base, and the region joining them spans 8 bases. CDR1 and CDR2 are drawn from the germline V gene: SGHRS, YFSETQ. The chain is encoded by TRBV5-1 joined to TRBJ1-1; the D gene is unclear. Sequences were obtained from PBMCs or T cells enriched from blood (not recorded which). The source of this sequence is a woman between 40 and 50 years old with acute COVID-19. The DNA reads as follows: TGCGCCAGCAGCCTCGGGGAGAACACTGAAGCTTTCTTT. This sequence encodes CASSLGENTEAFF.